Sequencing of this TCR beta chain was carried out in a study of blood T cells in healthy people across ages. General study points: Versus aged donors, long-lived donors had higher diversity and more naive CD4+ cells.

Sample-barcoded 5' priming and a J-beta primer mix drove a second PCR of roughly 7 to 11 cycles. MiXCR, applied by TCRdb to the 5' RACE reads, yields one record per CDR3 protein. The repertoire has approximately 1.5 million distinct CDR3 sequences, roughly 32% of them found once; the top ten carry about 10%. The germline gives CDR1 DFQATT, CDR2 SNEGSKA (reference sequence). The CDR3 length is 18 residues. Comment on this clonotype: The antigen is not known. This may arise from a read error, as a much more abundant clone is one base away.

The sequence was obtained from a woman aged 30 to 39 in good health. The genes are TRBV20-1 and TRBJ1-2, with 10 bases aligning to TRBD1. Sequencing was carried out using blood. CDR3 in DNA: TGCTGTGCTAGAGAGCCCGGACGGGACAGGGGTGATGGTAGGGGCTACACCTTC. It codes for CCAREPGRDRGDGRGYTF.